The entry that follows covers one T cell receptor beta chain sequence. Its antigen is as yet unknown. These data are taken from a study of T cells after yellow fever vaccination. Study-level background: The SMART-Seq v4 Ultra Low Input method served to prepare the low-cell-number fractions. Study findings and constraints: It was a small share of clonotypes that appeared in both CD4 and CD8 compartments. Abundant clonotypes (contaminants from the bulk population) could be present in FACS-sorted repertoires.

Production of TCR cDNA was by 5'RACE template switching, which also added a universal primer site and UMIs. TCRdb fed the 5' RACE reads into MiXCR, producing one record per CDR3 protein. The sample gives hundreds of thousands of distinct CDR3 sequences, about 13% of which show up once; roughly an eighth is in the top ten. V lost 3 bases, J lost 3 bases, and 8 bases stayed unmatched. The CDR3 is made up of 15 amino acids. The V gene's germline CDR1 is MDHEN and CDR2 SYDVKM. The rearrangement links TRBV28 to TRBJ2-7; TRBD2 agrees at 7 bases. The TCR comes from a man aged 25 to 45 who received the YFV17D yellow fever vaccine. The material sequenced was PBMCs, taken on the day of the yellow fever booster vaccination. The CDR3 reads CASSLLSSGNYEQYF. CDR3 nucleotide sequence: TGTGCCAGCAGTTTGTTGTCTAGCGGAAACTACGAGCAGTACTTC.